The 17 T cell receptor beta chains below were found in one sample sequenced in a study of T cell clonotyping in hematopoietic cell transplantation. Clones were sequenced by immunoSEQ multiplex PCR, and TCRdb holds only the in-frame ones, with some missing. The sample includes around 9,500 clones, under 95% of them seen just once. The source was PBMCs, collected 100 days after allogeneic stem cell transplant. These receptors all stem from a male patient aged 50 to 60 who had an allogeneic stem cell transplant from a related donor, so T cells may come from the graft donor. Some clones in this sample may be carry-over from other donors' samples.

The DNA for the CDR3 is TGTGCCAGCAGCTTAGGGGGGAAAACCTACGAGCAGTACTTC. Translating gives CASSLGGKTYEQYF. This chain uses TRBV7-2 with TRBJ2-7; D is possibly TRBD1 or TRBD2 (5 bases each). CDR3 length: 14 residues. The V gene's germline CDR1 is SGHTA and CDR2 FQGNSA. V shed 1 base and J shed 2 bases, with 9 bases lying between them.

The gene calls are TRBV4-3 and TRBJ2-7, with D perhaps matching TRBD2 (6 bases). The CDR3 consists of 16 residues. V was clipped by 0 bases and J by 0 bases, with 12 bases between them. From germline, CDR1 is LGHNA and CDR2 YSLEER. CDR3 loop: CASSQDLGGSSYEQYF. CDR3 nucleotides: TGCGCCAGCAGCCAAGATCTCGGAGGGAGCTCCTACGAGCAGTACTTC.

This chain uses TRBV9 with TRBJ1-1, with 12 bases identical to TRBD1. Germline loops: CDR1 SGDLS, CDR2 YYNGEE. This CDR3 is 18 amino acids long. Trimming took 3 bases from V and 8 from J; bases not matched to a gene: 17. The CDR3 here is CASSGLGTGGAPGVEAFF. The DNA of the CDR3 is TGTGCCAGCAGCGGACTTGGGACAGGGGGCGCCCCAGGTGTGGAAGCTTTCTTT.

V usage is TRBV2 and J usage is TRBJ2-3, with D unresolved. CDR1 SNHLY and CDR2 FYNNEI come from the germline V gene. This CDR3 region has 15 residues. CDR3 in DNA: TGTGCTATACCCACTGGTACAGAGAGCACAGATACGCAGTATTTT. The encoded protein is CAIPTGTESTDTQYF.

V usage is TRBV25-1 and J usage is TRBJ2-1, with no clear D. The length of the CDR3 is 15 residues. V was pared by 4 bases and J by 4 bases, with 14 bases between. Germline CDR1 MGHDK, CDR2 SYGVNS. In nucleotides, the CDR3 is TGTGCCAGCAGTGTCCACTCAGCGAATTACAATGAGCAGTTCTTC. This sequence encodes CASSVHSANYNEQFF.

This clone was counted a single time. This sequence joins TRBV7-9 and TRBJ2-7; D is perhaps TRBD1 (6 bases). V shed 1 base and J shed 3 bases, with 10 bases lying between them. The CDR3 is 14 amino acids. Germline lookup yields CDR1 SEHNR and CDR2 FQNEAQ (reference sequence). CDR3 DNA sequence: TGTGCCAGCAGCTTAGGGGGACAAAGCTACGAGCAGTACTTC. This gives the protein CASSLGGQSYEQYF.

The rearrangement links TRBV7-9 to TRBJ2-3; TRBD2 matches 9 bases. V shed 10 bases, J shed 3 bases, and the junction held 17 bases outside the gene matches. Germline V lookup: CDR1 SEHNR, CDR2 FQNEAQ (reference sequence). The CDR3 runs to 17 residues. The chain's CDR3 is CATNSNFGLATTDTQYF. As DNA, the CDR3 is TGTGCCACCAACTCTAATTTTGGACTAGCGACGACAGATACGCAGTATTTT. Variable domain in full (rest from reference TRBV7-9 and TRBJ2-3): DTGVSQNPRHKITKRGQNVTFRCDPISEHNRLYWYRQTLGQGPEFLTYFQNEAQLEKSRLLSDRFSAERPKGSFSTLEIQRTEQGDSAMYLCATNSNFGLATTDTQYFGPGTRLTVL.

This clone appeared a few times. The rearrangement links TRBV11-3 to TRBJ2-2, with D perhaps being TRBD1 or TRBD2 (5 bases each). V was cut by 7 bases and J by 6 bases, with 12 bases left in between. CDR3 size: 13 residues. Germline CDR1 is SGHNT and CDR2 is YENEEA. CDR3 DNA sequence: TGTGCCAGCACGATCAGGGACCCCGGGGAGCTGTTTTTT. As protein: CASTIRDPGELFF.

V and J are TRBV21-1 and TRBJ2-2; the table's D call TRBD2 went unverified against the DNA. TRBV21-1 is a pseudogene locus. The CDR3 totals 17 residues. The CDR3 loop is CASSKGREAAFHGELFF. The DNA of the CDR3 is TGTGCCAGCAGCAAGGGGCGGGAAGCGGCATTCCACGGGGAGCTGTTTTTT.

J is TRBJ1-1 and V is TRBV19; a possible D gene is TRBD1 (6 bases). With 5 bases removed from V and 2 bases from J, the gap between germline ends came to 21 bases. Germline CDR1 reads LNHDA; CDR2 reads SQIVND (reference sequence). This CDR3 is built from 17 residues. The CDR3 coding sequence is TGTGCCAGTAGTGCCAGAGGGGGGGGCGCGACCAACACTGAAGCTTTCTTT. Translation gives CASSARGGGATNTEAFF.

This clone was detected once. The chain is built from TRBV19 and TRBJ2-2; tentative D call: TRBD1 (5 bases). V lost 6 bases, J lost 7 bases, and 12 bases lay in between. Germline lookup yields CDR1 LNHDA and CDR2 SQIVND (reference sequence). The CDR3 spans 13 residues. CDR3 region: CASRDSYYGELFF. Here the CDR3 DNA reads TGTGCCAGTAGAGACAGTTACTACGGGGAGCTGTTTTTT.

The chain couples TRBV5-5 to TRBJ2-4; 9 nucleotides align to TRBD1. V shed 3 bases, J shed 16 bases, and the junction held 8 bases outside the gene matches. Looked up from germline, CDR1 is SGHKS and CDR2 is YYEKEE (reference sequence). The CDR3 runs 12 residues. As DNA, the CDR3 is TGTGCCAGCAGCTCTGGACAGGGGTTCACCTACTTC. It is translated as CASSSGQGFTYF. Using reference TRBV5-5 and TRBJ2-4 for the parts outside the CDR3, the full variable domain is DAGVTQSPTHLIKTRGQQVTLRCSPISGHKSVSWYQQVLGQGPQFIFQYYEKEERGRGNFPDRFSARQFPNYSSELNVNALLLGDSALYLCASSSGQGFTYFGAGTRLSVL.

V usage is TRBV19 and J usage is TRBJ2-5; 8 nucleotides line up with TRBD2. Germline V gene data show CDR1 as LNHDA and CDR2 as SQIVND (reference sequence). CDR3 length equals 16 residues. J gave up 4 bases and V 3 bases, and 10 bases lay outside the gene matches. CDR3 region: CASSIMASGGGETQYF. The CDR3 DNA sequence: TGTGCCAGTAGTATTATGGCCAGCGGGGGCGGAGAGACCCAGTACTTC.

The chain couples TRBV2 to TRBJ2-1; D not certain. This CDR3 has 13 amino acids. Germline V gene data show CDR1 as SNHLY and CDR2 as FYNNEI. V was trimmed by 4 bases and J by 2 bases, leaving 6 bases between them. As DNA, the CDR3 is TGTGCCAGCAGTGTTGGTACCTACAATGAGCAGTTCTTC. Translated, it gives CASSVGTYNEQFF.

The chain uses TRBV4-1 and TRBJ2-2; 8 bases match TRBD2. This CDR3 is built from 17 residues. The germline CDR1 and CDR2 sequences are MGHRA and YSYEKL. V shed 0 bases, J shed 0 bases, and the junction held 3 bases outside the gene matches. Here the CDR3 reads CASSQDLRGANTGELFF. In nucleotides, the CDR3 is TGCGCCAGCAGCCAAGACCTGCGGGGGGCGAACACCGGGGAGCTGTTTTTT.

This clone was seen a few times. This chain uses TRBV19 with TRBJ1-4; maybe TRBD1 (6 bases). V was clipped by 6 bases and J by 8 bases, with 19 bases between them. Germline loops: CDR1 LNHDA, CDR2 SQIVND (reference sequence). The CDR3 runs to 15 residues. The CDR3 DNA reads TGTGCCAGTAGGCCCCTATTGGGGGCGGGAGAAAAACTGTTTTTT. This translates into CASRPLLGAGEKLFF.

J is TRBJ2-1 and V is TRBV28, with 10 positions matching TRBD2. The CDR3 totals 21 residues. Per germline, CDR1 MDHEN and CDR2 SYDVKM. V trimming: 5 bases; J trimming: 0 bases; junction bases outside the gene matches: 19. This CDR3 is CASSRQGIPAGGINSYNEQFF. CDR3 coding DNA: TGTGCCAGCAGTCGACAGGGGATCCCAGCGGGAGGGATAAACTCCTACAATGAGCAGTTCTTC.